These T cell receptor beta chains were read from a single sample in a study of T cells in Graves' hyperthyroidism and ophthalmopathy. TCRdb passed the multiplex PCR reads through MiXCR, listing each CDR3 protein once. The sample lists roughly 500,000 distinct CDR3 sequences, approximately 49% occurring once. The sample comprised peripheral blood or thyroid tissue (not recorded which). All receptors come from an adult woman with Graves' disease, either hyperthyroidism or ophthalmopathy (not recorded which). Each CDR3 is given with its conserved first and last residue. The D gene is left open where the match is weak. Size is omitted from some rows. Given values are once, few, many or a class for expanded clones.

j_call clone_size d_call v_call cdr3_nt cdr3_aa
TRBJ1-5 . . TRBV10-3 TGTGCCACGGGTGAGAGGGCTGTCGCGCGCAATCAGCCCCAGCATTTT CATGERAVARNQPQHF
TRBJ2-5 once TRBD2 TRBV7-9 TGTGCCAGTAGTATCAGAAGAGGGACTAGTCAAGAGACCCAGTACTTC CASSIRRGTSQETQYF
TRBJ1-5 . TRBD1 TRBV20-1 TGCAGTGCTATCGGACAGGTCCAGCATTTT CSAIGQVQHF
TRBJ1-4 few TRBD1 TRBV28 TGTGCCAGCAGTTTGGCCTCGGGACAGTCGGAAGTTTTT CASSLASGQSEVF
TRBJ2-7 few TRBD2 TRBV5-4 TGTGCCAGCAGCTTGGGACTAGCTACGGAGGAGCAGTACTTC CASSLGLATEEQYF
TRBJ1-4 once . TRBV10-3 TGTGCCATCAGTGCCACACGGGGGACGGTAAATAATGAAAAACTGTTTTTT CAISATRGTVNNEKLFF
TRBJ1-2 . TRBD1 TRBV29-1 TGCAGCGTTGCCAGGGGACAGCGTAACTATGGCTACACCTTC CSVARGQRNYGYTF
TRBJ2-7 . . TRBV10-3 TGTGCCAGCAGTTACCTAGCAGAATACGAGCAGTACTTC CASSYLAEYEQYF
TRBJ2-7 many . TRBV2 TGTGCCAGCAGTGAAGCGCTTGGGGACGGCCGCTACGAGCAGTACTTC CASSEALGDGRYEQYF
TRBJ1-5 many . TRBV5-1 TGCGCCAGCAGCTTCGCAGGGGCCTATAGCAATCAGCCCCAGCATTTT CASSFAGAYSNQPQHF
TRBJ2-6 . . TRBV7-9 TGTGCCAGCAGCGTCGTGGCTGCCCTCGGGGCCAACGTCCTGACTTTC CASSVVAALGANVLTF
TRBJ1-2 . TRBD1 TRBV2 TGTGCCACGGACAGGGCCCAGTATGGCTACACCTTC CATDRAQYGYTF
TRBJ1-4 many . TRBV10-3 TGTGCCATCAGCGGGGGTGGCAGCTCAAATGAAAAACTGTTTTTT CAISGGGSSNEKLFF
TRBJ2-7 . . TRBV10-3 TGTGCCACCACCGGGACACTCAGCTCCTACGAGCAGTACTTC CATTGTLSSYEQYF